Described below is a single T cell receptor (beta chain) sequence and its context. Measured with immunoSEQ multiplex PCR; TCRdb has only the in-frame clones, and not every one. Of around 45,000 clones in the sample, roughly four fifths were seen once. The sample originates from a study of memory CD4+ T cells and cytomegalovirus serostatus. The CDR3 contains 14 residues. CDR1 is SGHNT, CDR2 YENEEA, per germline. The V gene lost 0 bases and the J gene lost 5 bases, with 8 bases spanning the gap. The sort gate was single viable CD3+CD4+CD8-CD45RO+ cells for memory CD4+ T cells. The receptor was isolated from an adult in good health and CMV-seropositive. The chain combines TRBV11-3 with TRBJ2-1; D not certain. The sequencing input was memory CD4+ T cells from blood. In DNA, the CDR3 is TGTGCCAGCAGCTTAGATGGGATCGACAATGAGCAGTTCTTC. The encoded protein is CASSLDGIDNEQFF.